Included here is one T cell receptor beta chain sequence, with context. Antigen specificity is unknown. Donors included only healthy HIV-negative adults lacking recent acute infections or vaccinations. CDR3 length equals 14 residues. CDR1 and CDR2 (germline): MNHNS, SASEGT. Unmatched junction bases numbered 5, after V lost 6 bases and J lost 2 bases. The data stem from a study of shared clonotypes between healthy human individuals. The assay ran at deep level. Clones were read by immunoSEQ multiplex PCR, and TCRdb kept only the in-frame ones, dropping some. Here the sample spans roughly 700,000 clones, approximately 79% being singletons. General study findings and limits: In general, naive subsets displayed greater estimated richness than memory subsets did. Apart from blood, nothing was sampled; tissue repertoires likely differ.

The receptor was derived from a young woman in good health. The V call is TRBV6-1, the J call TRBJ2-5; 8 bases align to TRBD1. Input material: memory CD4+ T cells sorted from blood. The subset: CD45RA-negative fraction. CDR3: CASRGGQVQETQYF. CDR3 DNA: TGTGCCAGCAGGGGGGGACAGGTACAAGAGACCCAGTACTTC.